The rows below give T cell receptor beta chains drawn from one sample of a study of cytomegalovirus exposure and HLA in healthy donors. Profiled with immunoSEQ multiplex PCR; TCRdb holds only in-frame clones, not every one. The table records about 190,000 clones, around 84% of them present only once. Sequenced sample: PBMCs. The source is a boy younger than 10 in good health and CMV-seronegative. Each CDR3 is given with its conserved first and last residue. The D gene is left open where the match is weak. Clone size is not always given. Where it is, it says once, few, many or a class for expanded clones.

J gene	V gene	D gene	clone size	CDR3 DNA	CDR3 protein
TRBJ1-5	TRBV18	TRBD1	-	TGTGCCAGCTCACCGACAGGGTCCCAGCCCCAGCATTTT	CASSPTGSQPQHF
TRBJ2-3	TRBV25-1	-	-	TGTGCCAGCAGCGAAGCCAGGGCCTCGGATACGCAGTATTTT	CASSEARASDTQYF
TRBJ2-4	TRBV10-1	-	-	TGCGCCAGCAGTGATGGGAGCATTCAGTACTTC	CASSDGSIQYF
TRBJ1-4	TRBV30	TRBD1	once	TGTGCCTGGAGTGACCCCGGGACAGCTAAACTGTTTTTT	CAWSDPGTAKLFF
TRBJ1-2	TRBV18	TRBD1	-	TGTGCCAGCTCACCCGGACAGGGGTTCCATGGCTACACCTTC	CASSPGQGFHGYTF
TRBJ1-4	TRBV28	-	once	TGTGCCAGCAGTCCCCCGGGGAGGGCACCCGAAAAACTGTTTTTT	CASSPPGRAPEKLFF
TRBJ2-1	TRBV19	TRBD2	-	TGTGCCACCTCAGGACTAGCGGGAGGTGAGCAGTTCTTC	CATSGLAGGEQFF
TRBJ1-2	TRBV5-1	-	-	TGCGCCAGCAGCTTAGAAGTGCAACCTAGGGGTAACGGCTACACCTTC	CASSLEVQPRGNGYTF
TRBJ2-3	TRBV7-2	-	once	TGTGCCAGCAGCTCGACAGATTCCACAGATACGCAGTATTTT	CASSSTDSTDTQYF
TRBJ2-3	TRBV6-5	-	-	TGTGCCAGCAGTTACCCGGCGGAACTACTCACAGATACGCAGTATTTT	CASSYPAELLTDTQYF
TRBJ2-7	TRBV6-1	-	-	TGTGCCAGCAGGACCGGACTCTTCTACGAGCAGTACTTC	CASRTGLFYEQYF
TRBJ2-1	TRBV5-4	TRBD2	-	TGTGCCAGCAGCTTCGGTGGAGGGACTAGCGGGTACAATGAGCAGTTCTTC	CASSFGGGTSGYNEQFF
TRBJ1-5	TRBV9	-	-	TGTGCCAGCAGCGTAGGGGAGACGGGGCCCCAGCATTTT	CASSVGETGPQHF
TRBJ1-2	TRBV15	TRBD1	-	TGTGCCACCAGCACGGACAGGGGAGGTGGCTACACCTTC	CATSTDRGGGYTF
TRBJ2-6	TRBV6-1	-	few	TGTGCCAGCAGTGAGGAGGGCCAAGTTAGTCCTGGGGCCAACGTCCTGACTTTC	CASSEEGQVSPGANVLTF
TRBJ2-3	TRBV27	TRBD1	few	TGTGCCAGCAGGGGACAGCCGAACACAGATACGCAGTATTTT	CASRGQPNTDTQYF
TRBJ1-1	TRBV11-2	TRBD1	once	TGTGCCAGCAGCCTCGGGACAGGGGGCCCGGCTTTCTTT	CASSLGTGGPAFF
TRBJ1-2	TRBV28	TRBD1	-	TGTGCCAGCAGTCCATCGGACAGGGTCACTTCCTACACCTTC	CASSPSDRVTSYTF
TRBJ2-5	TRBV14	-	-	TGTGCCAGCAGCCACCGCCCCGGCTACGGGGAGACCCAGTACTTC	CASSHRPGYGETQYF
TRBJ2-2	TRBV5-1	TRBD2	-	TGCGCCAGCAGCTTGGCCGTGGGGGGGACCGGGGAGCTGTTTTTT	CASSLAVGGTGELFF
TRBJ2-7	TRBV6-5	-	-	TGTGCCAGCAGTTATGGCGGGATTAACTCCTACGAGCAGTACTTC	CASSYGGINSYEQYF
TRBJ1-6	TRBV27	TRBD1	few	TGTGCCAGCAGTTTACAGGGGGCTAATTCACCCCTCCACTTT	CASSLQGANSPLHF
TRBJ1-1	TRBV5-5	-	-	TGTGCCAGCAGCTTGTTAGCGGGGCACACTGAAGCTTTCTTT	CASSLLAGHTEAFF
TRBJ2-7	TRBV5-4	TRBD2	-	TGTGCCAGCAGCCGGGGACTAGCGAGCTCCTACGAGCAGTACTTC	CASSRGLASSYEQYF
TRBJ2-1	TRBV28	-	-	TGTGCCAGCAGTTTGCGGGGACTGGCTAGAAATGAGCAGTTCTTC	CASSLRGLARNEQFF
TRBJ1-1	TRBV9	TRBD1	-	TGTGCCAGCAGCGTAGAGTCAGGGGGGCGGACTGAAGCTTTCTTT	CASSVESGGRTEAFF
TRBJ1-4	TRBV2	TRBD1	-	TGTGCCAGCAGTGAAACGTCGGCTGGGACAGGCCGAGGGGAAAAACTGTTTTTT	CASSETSAGTGRGEKLFF
TRBJ1-2	TRBV7-9	-	-	TGTGCCAGCAGCCTCGAGGGAGGCAGGTTCTCATCTGCGGGGGGCTACACCTTC	CASSLEGGRFSSAGGYTF
TRBJ2-1	TRBV5-1	-	-	TGCGCCAGCAGCTTGGGGGACTTGGGTGGAGGGGAGCAGTTCTTC	CASSLGDLGGGEQFF
TRBJ2-1	TRBV5-4	TRBD2	-	TGTGCCAGCAGCTTGCGGCTAGCGGGAGGGGATGAGCAGTTCTTC	CASSLRLAGGDEQFF
TRBJ2-1	TRBV27	-	-	TGTGCCAGCCGCAGGGCAGGAAGCTCCTACAATGAGCAGTTCTTC	CASRRAGSSYNEQFF
TRBJ2-5	TRBV5-1	-	-	TGCGCCAGCAGCCCTTCGGACGGGGTGGGGGAGACCCAGTACTTC	CASSPSDGVGETQYF
TRBJ2-4	TRBV6-6	-	few	TGTGCCAGCAGTTCGGTGAGGGGGAAGGACATTCAGTACTTC	CASSSVRGKDIQYF
TRBJ2-1	TRBV7-8	TRBD2	-	TGTGCCAGCAGCTCGGGGGGGGAGAGAGAGTCCTACAATGAGCAGTTCTTC	CASSSGGERESYNEQFF
TRBJ2-5	TRBV6-1	TRBD1	once	TGTGCCAGCAGTGACTCGACAGGGTTCCAAGAGACCCAGTACTTC	CASSDSTGFQETQYF
TRBJ2-2	TRBV9	-	once	TGTGCCAGCAGCGTAGCTGGCGGCTACATGGCCGGGGAGCTGTTTTTT	CASSVAGGYMAGELFF
TRBJ2-5	TRBV2	TRBD2	-	TGTGCCAGCAGACCCACTAGCGGGGGGGCCGAGACCCAGTACTTC	CASRPTSGGAETQYF